The 7 T cell receptor beta chains reported below all come from one sample, sequenced in a study of OX40 agonist ivuxolimab in advanced cancers. Produced via immunoSEQ multiplex PCR; TCRdb's table is partial and in-frame only. The sample has 75,000 to 80,000 clones; about 87% are singletons. Material: CD4+ or CD8+ T cells sorted from blood, obtained in a trial of the OX40 agonist ivuxolimab. These receptors originate from an adult with an advanced solid tumor such as melanoma, head and neck, liver or kidney cancer.

The rearrangement uses TRBV11-2 and TRBJ2-7, with 7 bases identical to TRBD2. V was clipped by 7 bases and J by 0 bases; unmatched bases: 3. The CDR3 has 13 residues. Germline V lookup: CDR1 SGHAT, CDR2 FQNNGV. For the CDR3, the DNA is TGTGCCAGCACGGGGACTACCTCCTACGAGCAGTACTTC. Amino acids: CASTGTTSYEQYF.

The CDR3 is CASGTRQFSYNEQFF. The CDR3 DNA sequence: TGTGCCAGTGGCACTAGACAATTCTCCTACAATGAGCAGTTCTTC. The rearrangement uses TRBV27 and TRBJ2-1; D may be TRBD2 (5 bases). Germline V gene sequence: CDR1 MNHEY, CDR2 SMNVEV (reference sequence). Trimming took off 9 bases at V and 0 bases at J, with 15 bases between the two ends. The CDR3 runs 15 residues.

The V call is TRBV27, the J call TRBJ2-5; possible D gene TRBD1, 7 bases. Near its end, the DNA agrees better with TRBJ2-7, so the J call may be wrong. Germline CDR1 and CDR2: MNHEY and SMNVEV (reference sequence). The CDR3 spans 15 residues. The CDR3 region has the DNA TGTGCCAGCAGTGCCTCTCAGGGGGGAGCCTACGAGCAGTACTTC. Translating it yields CASSASQGGAYEQYF.

V usage is TRBV4-3 and J usage is TRBJ2-3; the match to TRBD2 covers 10 bases. This CDR3 has 18 residues. Per the germline V gene, CDR1 is LGHNA and CDR2 is YSLEER. J lost 3 bases, V lost 3 bases, and 12 bases had no gene match. CDR3 bases: TGCGCCAGCAGCCAGTACTGGGTAGCGGGGGGTCCGACAGATACGCAGTATTTT. Protein: CASSQYWVAGGPTDTQYF.

The V and J genes are TRBV9 and TRBJ2-7, with D possibly being TRBD1 (5 bases). V was pared by 3 bases and J by 3 bases, with 7 bases between. Germline values: CDR1 SGDLS, CDR2 YYNGEE. The CDR3 length is 12 residues. The DNA for the CDR3 is TGTGCCAGCAGCGATGACAGCTACGAGCAGTACTTC. Translation gives CASSDDSYEQYF.

CDR3 coding DNA: TGTGCCAGCACCACGCAGACAGCGGCCTACGAGCAGTACTTC. It encodes CASTTQTAAYEQYF. The chain recombines TRBV6-6 with TRBJ2-7; either TRBD1 or TRBD2 may fit D (5 bases each). Germline values: CDR1 MNHNY, CDR2 SVGAGI (reference sequence). The V gene lost 7 bases and the J gene lost 2 bases, with 15 bases spanning the gap. This CDR3 region has 14 residues.

The chain carries TRBV2 and TRBJ1-3; D call uncertain. Deletions cut 6 bases from V and 2 bases from J, with 11 bases between. CDR1 and CDR2 from the germline V gene are SNHLY and FYNNEI. This CDR3 is 14 amino acids long. The CDR3 reads CASRATATGNTIYF. CDR3 DNA: TGTGCCAGCAGGGCAACGGCCACTGGAAACACCATATATTTT.